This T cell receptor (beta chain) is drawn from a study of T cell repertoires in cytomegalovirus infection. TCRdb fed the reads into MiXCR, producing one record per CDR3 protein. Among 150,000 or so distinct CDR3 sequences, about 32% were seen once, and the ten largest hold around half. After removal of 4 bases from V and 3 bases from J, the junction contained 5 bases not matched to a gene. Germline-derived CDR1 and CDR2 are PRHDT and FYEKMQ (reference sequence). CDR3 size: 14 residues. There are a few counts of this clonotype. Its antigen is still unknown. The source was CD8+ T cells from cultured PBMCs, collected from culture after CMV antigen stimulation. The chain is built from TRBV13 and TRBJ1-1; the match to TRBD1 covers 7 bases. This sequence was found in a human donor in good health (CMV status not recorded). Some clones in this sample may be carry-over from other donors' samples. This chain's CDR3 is CASSSLRGDTEAFF. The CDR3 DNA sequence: TGTGCCAGCAGCTCACTCAGGGGGGACACTGAAGCTTTCTTT.